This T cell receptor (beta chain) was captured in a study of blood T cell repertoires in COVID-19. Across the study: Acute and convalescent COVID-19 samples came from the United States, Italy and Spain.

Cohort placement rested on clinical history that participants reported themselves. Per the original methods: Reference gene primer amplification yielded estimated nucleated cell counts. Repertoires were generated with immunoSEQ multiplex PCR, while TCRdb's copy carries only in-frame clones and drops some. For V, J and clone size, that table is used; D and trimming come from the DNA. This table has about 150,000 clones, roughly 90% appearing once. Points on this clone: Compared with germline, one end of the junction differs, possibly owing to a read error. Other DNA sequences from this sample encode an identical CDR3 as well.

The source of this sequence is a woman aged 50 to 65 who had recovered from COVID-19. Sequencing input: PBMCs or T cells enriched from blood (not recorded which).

Written as DNA, the CDR3 is TGTGCCAGCAGTTTAGCGGGGCAGAAAGAGACCCAGTACTTC. Amino acid sequence: CASSLAGQKETQYF. V is TRBV7-2 and J is TRBJ2-5, with TRBD2 matching over 8 bases. This CDR3 contains 14 residues. CDR1 SGHTA and CDR2 FQGNSA come from the germline V gene.